This T cell receptor beta chain came from a study of beta chain features in type 1 diabetes. Study results and limitations: In every one of the four CD4+ subsets, TCRB CDR3s were moderately but significantly shorter in Type 1 diabetes patients.

Per the germline V gene, CDR1 is SNHLY and CDR2 is FYNNEI. The CDR3 is 14 amino acids. V lost 1 base, J lost 3 bases, and 7 bases lay in between. Worth noting for this clone: The antigen remains unidentified.

Isolated RNA was reverse transcribed in full, so expressed TCRB transcripts were sequenced. Clones were sequenced by immunoSEQ multiplex PCR, and TCRdb holds only the in-frame ones, with some missing. The sample includes 500,000 to 850,000 clones, 11% to 15% seen only once; the top ten take 0.04%. The sequence was obtained from a man between 18 and 35 years old with type 1 diabetes. The sample taken for sequencing was naive CD4+ T cells from blood. The V gene is TRBV2, the J gene TRBJ1-5, with D uncertain. The CDR3 is CASSEGGYNQPQHF. CDR3 sequence (DNA): TGTGCCAGCAGTGAAGGAGGGTACAATCAGCCCCAGCATTTT.